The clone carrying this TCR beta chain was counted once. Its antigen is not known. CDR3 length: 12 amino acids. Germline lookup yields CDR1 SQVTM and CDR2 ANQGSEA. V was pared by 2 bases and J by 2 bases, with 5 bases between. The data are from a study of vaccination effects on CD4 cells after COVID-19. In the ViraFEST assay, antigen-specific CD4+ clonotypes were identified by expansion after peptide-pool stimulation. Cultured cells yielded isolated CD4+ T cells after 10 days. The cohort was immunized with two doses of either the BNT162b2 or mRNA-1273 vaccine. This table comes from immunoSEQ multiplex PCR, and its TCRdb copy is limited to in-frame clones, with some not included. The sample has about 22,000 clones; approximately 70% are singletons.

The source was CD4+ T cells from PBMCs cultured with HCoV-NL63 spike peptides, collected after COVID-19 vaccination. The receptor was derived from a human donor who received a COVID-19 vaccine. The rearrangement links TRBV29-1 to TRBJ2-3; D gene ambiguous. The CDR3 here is CSVELLTDTQYF. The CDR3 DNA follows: TGCAGCGTTGAACTTCTCACAGATACGCAGTATTTT.